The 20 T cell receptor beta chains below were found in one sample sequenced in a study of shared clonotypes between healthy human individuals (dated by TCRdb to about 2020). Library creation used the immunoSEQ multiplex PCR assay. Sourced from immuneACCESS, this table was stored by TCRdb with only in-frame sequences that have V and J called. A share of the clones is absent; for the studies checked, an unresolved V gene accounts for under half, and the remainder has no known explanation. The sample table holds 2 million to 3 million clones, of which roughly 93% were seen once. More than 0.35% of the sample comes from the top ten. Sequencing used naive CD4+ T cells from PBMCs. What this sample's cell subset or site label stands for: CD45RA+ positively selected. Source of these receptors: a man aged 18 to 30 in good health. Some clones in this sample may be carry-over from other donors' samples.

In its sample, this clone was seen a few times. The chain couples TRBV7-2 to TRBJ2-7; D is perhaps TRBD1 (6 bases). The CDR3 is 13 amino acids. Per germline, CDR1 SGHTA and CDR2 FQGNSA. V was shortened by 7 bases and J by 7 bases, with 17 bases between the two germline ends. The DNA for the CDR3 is TGTGCCAGCACCGGACAGTTCCCTAGGGAGCAGTACTTC. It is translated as CASTGQFPREQYF. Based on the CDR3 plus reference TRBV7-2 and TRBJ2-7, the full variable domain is GAGVSQSPSNKVTEKGKDVELRCDPISGHTALYWYRQSLGQGLEFLIYFQGNSAPDKSGLPSDRFSAERTGGSVSTLTIQRTQQEDSAVYLCASTGQFPREQYFGPGTRLTVT.

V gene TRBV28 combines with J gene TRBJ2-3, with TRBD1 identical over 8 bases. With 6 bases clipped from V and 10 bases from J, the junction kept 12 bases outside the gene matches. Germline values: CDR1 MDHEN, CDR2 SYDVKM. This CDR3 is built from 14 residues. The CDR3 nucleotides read TGTGCCAGCAGGCCCGGACAGGGCGGGTCCCCGCAGTATTTT. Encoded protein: CASRPGQGGSPQYF.

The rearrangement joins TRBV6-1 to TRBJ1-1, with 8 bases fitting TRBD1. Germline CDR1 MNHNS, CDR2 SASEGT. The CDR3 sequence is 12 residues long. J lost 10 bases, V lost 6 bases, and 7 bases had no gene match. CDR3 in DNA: TGTGCCAGCAGGCGGACAGGGTCGGGAGCTTTCTTT. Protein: CASRRTGSGAFF.

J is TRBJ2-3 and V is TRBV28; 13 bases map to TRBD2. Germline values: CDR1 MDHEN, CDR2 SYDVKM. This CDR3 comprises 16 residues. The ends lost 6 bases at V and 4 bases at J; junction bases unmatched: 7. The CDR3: CASRSGTSGMADTQYF. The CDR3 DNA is TGTGCCAGCAGATCCGGGACTAGCGGGATGGCAGATACGCAGTATTTT.

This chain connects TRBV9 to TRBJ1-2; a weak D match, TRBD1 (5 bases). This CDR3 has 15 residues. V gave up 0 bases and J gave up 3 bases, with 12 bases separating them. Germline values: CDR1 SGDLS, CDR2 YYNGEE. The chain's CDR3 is CASSVGLGGYYGYTF. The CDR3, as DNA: TGTGCCAGCAGCGTAGGTCTGGGGGGGTACTATGGCTACACCTTC.

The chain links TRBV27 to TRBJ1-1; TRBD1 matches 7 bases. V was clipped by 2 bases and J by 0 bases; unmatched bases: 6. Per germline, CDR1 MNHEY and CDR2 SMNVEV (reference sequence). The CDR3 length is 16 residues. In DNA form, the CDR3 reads TGTGCCAGCAGTTTAATTTGGACAGGCGTGAACACTGAAGCTTTCTTT. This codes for CASSLIWTGVNTEAFF.

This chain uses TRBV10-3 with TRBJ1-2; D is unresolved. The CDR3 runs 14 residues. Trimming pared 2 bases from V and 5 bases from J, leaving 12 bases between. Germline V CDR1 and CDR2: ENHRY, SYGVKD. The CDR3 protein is CAISESNVGYGYTF. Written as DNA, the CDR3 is TGTGCCATCAGTGAGAGTAACGTGGGGTATGGCTACACCTTC.

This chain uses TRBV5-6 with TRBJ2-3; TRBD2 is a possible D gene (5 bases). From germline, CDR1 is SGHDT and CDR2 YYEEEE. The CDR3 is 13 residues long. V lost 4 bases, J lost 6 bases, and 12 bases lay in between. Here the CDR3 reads CASSRERIDTQYF. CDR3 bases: TGTGCCAGCAGCCGGGAAAGAATTGATACGCAGTATTTT.

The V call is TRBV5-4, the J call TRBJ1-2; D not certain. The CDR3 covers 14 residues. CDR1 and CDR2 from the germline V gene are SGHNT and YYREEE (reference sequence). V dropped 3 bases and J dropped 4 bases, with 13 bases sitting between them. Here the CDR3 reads CASSSLTALYGYTF. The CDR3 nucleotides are TGTGCCAGCAGCTCGCTTACAGCGCTCTATGGCTACACCTTC. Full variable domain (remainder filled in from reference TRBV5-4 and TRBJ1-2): ETGVTQSPTHLIKTRGQQVTLRCSSQSGHNTVSWYQQALGQGPQFIFQYYREEENGRGNFPPRFSGLQFPNYSSELNVNALELDDSALYLCASSSLTALYGYTFGSGTRLTVV.

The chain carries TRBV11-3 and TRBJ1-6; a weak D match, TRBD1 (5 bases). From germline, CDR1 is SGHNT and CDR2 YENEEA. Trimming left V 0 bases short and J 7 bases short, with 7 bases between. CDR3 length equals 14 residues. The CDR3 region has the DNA TGTGCCAGCAGCTTAGAGGGACCAAATTCACCCCTCCACTTT. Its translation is CASSLEGPNSPLHF.

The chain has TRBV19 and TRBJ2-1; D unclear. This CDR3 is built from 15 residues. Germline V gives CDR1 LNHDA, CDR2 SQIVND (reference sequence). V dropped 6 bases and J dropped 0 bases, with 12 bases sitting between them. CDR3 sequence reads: CASRDSQNSYNEQFF. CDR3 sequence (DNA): TGTGCCAGTAGAGATTCCCAAAACTCCTACAATGAGCAGTTCTTC.

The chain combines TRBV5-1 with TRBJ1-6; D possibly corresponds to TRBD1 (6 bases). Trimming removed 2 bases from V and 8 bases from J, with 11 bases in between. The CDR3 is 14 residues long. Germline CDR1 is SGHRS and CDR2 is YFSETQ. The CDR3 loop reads CASSLTDSHSPLHF. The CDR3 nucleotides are TGCGCCAGCAGCTTAACGGACAGCCATTCACCCCTCCACTTT.

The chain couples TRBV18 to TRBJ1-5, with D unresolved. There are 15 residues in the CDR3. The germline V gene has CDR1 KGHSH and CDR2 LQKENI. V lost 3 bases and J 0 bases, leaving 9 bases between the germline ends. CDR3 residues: CASSPLRVSNQPQHF. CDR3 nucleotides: TGTGCCAGCTCACCGCTGAGAGTTAGCAATCAGCCCCAGCATTTT.

CDR3 region: CASSSGLTTDTQYF. In DNA, the CDR3 is TGCGCCAGCAGCTCAGGACTGACCACAGATACGCAGTATTTT. The V call is TRBV5-1, the J call TRBJ2-3, with D maybe TRBD2 (5 bases). Between the trimmed V and J ends, which lost 3 bases and 2 bases, there was a span of 10 bases. Germline loops: CDR1 SGHRS, CDR2 YFSETQ. This CDR3 comprises 14 residues.

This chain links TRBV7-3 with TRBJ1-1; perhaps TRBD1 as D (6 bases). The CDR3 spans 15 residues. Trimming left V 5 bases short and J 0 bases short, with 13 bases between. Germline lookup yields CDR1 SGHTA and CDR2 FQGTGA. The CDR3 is CASSPQGRLNTEAFF. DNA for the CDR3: TGTGCCAGCAGCCCACAGGGACGGTTGAACACTGAAGCTTTCTTT.

Written as DNA, the CDR3 is TGTGCCAGCAGCCCGGGAATTAGCACAGATACGCAGTATTTT. Translation: CASSPGISTDTQYF. The chain employs TRBV7-3 and TRBJ2-3; the D gene is possibly TRBD2 (5 bases). This CDR3 is built from 14 residues. Trimming stripped 5 bases from V and 0 bases from J, with 9 bases between. Germline CDR1 SGHTA, CDR2 FQGTGA.

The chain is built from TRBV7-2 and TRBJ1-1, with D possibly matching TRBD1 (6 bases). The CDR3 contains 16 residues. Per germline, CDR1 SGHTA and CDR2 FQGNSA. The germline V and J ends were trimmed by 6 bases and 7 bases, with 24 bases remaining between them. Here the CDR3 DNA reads TGTGCCAGCAGAAAAGACAGGCACCTCAAGATGGGTGAAGCTTTCTTT. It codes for CASRKDRHLKMGEAFF.

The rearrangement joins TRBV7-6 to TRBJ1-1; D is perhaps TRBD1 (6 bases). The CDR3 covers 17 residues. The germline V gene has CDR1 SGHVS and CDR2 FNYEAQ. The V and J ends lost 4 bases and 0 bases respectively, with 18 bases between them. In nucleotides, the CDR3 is TGTGCCAGCAGCTCATCCCCGGGACACGCTATGAACACTGAAGCTTTCTTT. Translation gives CASSSSPGHAMNTEAFF.

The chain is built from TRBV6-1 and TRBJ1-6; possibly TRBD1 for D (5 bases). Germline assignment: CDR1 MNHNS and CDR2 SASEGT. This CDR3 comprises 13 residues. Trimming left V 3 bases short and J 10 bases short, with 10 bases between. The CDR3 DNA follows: TGTGCCAGCAGTGAGAGGGGTGAATCACCCCTCCACTTT. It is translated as CASSERGESPLHF.

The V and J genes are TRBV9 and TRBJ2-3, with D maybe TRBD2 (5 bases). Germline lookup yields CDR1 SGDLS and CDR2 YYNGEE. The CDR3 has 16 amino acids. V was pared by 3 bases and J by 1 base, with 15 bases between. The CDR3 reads CASSARVAAGTDTQYF. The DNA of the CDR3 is TGTGCCAGCAGCGCGAGGGTCGCAGCGGGCACAGATACGCAGTATTTT.